Listed below are T cell receptor beta chains from one sample, sequenced in a study of CD8+CD57+ T cells in acquired aplastic anemia. TCRdb reanalysed the reads using MiXCR and keeps one entry per CDR3 protein. The table shows around 190,000 distinct CDR3 sequences, with approximately 48% occurring only once. The sample comprised sorted CD4+, CD8+, or CD8+CD57+ T cells (not recorded which) from PBMCs. Receptors were obtained from a human donor with aplastic anemia. Each CDR3 is given with its conserved first and last residue.

V,J,CDR3
TRBV7-3,TRBJ2-1,CASSFSSGRENEQFF
TRBV3-1,TRBJ1-6,CASSKYDRDNSPLHF
TRBV19,TRBJ2-2,CASSSQTSGRGRTGELFF
TRBV19,TRBJ2-5,CASSKSGKGAETQYF
TRBV25-1,TRBJ2-7,CASSAGWGAYEQYF
TRBV6-1,TRBJ1-3,CASRTGTATSGNTIYF
TRBV3-1,TRBJ1-3,CASSQSVTGNTIYF
TRBV7-2,TRBJ2-2,CASSPSRDTGELFF
TRBV20-1,TRBJ1-3,CSARELQGPGNTIYF
TRBV19,TRBJ1-1,CASSTREAEAFF
TRBV19,TRBJ1-5,CASSTVHGGYSYSGNQPQHF
TRBV6-1,TRBJ1-2,CASSAQVGVYGYTF
TRBV19,TRBJ2-6,CASSIGTNSGANVLTF
TRBV3-1,TRBJ2-3,CASKQGSTDTQYF
TRBV9,TRBJ2-7,CASSVGRAPTSSEQYF
TRBV7-8,TRBJ1-4,CASSLGTGGKLFF
TRBV2,TRBJ1-4,CASSEWASNEKLFF
TRBV20-1,TRBJ1-2,CSAVQGLNYGYTF
TRBV20-1,TRBJ2-1,CSARDGGGYNEQFF
TRBV7-9,TRBJ2-5,CASSSNQGATTETQYF
TRBV7-8,TRBJ1-3,CASSRDISGNTIYF
TRBV15,TRBJ2-1,CATSMGRGPYNEQFF
TRBV19,TRBJ2-2,CASRGQGTNTGELFF
TRBV12-3/TRBV12-4,TRBJ2-7,CASKRDRGHEQYF
TRBV7-6,TRBJ2-2,CASSFQGAGTGELFF
TRBV15,TRBJ1-5,CATSREAGSNQPQHF
TRBV11-2,TRBJ2-3,CASSSLAGTNTDTQYF
TRBV7-3,TRBJ1-6,CASSNQGGSPLHF
TRBV5-6,TRBJ2-7,CASSLMGIDEQYF
TRBV12-3/TRBV12-4,TRBJ2-7,CASSLAGGSYEQYF
TRBV2,TRBJ1-2,CASSLAGAPYGYTF
TRBV20-1,TRBJ2-3,CSARDRAGADTQYF
TRBV25-1,TRBJ1-2,CASSERAGTYGYTF
TRBV6-1,TRBJ1-2,CASSGQDRVGGYTF
TRBV20-1,TRBJ2-3,CSASAQDTQYF
TRBV15,TRBJ1-2,CATSRDTGVGYGYTF
TRBV10-1,TRBJ2-1,CASTSGTSGRYEQFF
TRBV6-1,TRBJ2-7,CASSDLGGEQYF
TRBV7-6,TRBJ2-1,CASSSLWYGDNEQFF
TRBV30,TRBJ1-5,CAWSVRGTVFNQPQHF
TRBV2,TRBJ1-1,CASNQGRRNTEAFF
TRBV5-1,TRBJ2-5,CASSYPAGLAGEQETQYF
TRBV10-1,TRBJ2-1,CASSERSANNEQFF
TRBV11-2,TRBJ1-1,CASSPTYTEAFF
TRBV20-1,TRBJ2-3,CSARPPSGGRDTQYF
TRBV20-1,TRBJ2-3,CSAGTGGRTDTQYF
TRBV6-1,TRBJ2-4,CASRTGGENIQYF
TRBV5-5,TRBJ1-5,CASSTSGDQPQHF
TRBV19,TRBJ1-1,CASSIRDRGMNTEAFF
TRBV5-1,TRBJ1-2,CASSLAGTGGVYGYTF
TRBV6-1,TRBJ1-2,CASRGGQGFYGYTF
TRBV12-3/TRBV12-4,TRBJ2-2,CASSFTSGGAGGELFF
TRBV19,TRBJ2-7,CASSIQGFGEQYF